The 10 T cell receptor beta chains presented below share a single source sample, sequenced in a study of CD8 T cells in ankylosing spondylitis. The antigens for these receptors are not known. Whole-study results and caveats: For ankylosing spondylitis blood, a TCR beta motif of fewer than 10 highly homologous variants appeared characteristic.

One entry per CDR3 protein results from TCRdb running MiXCR on the 5' RACE reads. The table has 700,000 to 1,000,000 distinct CDR3 sequences, around 11% seen once; the top ten hold more than 0.5%. The sample consisted of blood, either unsorted or a sorted T cell fraction (not recorded which). These receptors all come from a male donor with ankylosing spondylitis.

The table lists this clonotype with a few counts. The chain employs TRBV5-1 and TRBJ2-5; possibly TRBD2 for D (6 bases). Trimming cost V 1 base and J 2 bases, with 9 bases left between them. The germline gives CDR1 SGHRS, CDR2 YFSETQ. CDR3 length: 14 residues. Here the CDR3 DNA reads TGCGCCAGCAGCTTGTCGGGAGATCAAGAGACCCAGTACTTC. Its translation is CASSLSGDQETQYF.

The table lists this clonotype with many counts. This chain uses TRBV20-1 with TRBJ2-1, with 10 bases that match TRBD1. Losses at the gene ends were 4 bases for V and 6 bases for J; bases not matched to a gene: 3. CDR1 is DFQATT, CDR2 SNEGSKA, per germline (reference sequence). The CDR3 is 13 residues long. CDR3 nucleotides: TGCAGTGCTACCGGGACAGGGGTCAATGAGCAGTTCTTC. Translation: CSATGTGVNEQFF.

V usage is TRBV20-1 and J usage is TRBJ2-5; TRBD2 matches 7 bases. Per germline, CDR1 DFQATT and CDR2 SNEGSKA (reference sequence). The CDR3 runs to 16 residues. Trimming removed 6 bases from V and 1 base from J; junction bases left unmatched: 14. The CDR3 coding sequence is TGCAGTGCCAGCCCCTATAGCGGGCACCGCCAAGAGACCCAGTACTTC. It codes for CSASPYSGHRQETQYF.

This clonotype was recorded a few times. Here the CDR3 reads CSARDYSKGSSLGHEQFF. The CDR3 region has the DNA TGCAGTGCTAGAGATTATTCGAAGGGATCGAGTCTGGGGCATGAGCAGTTCTTC. This sequence joins TRBV20-1 and TRBJ2-1; tentatively, D is TRBD1 (5 bases). V lost 0 bases and J lost 8, with 26 bases in between. The germline CDR1 and CDR2 sequences are DFQATT and SNEGSKA (reference sequence). The CDR3 is 18 amino acids.

Here the CDR3 DNA reads TGCAGCCCCCTGGGGTCGGCGGTGGATGAGACCCAGTACTTC. It encodes CSPLGSAVDETQYF. The chain joins TRBV20-1 to TRBJ2-5; D unresolved. The CDR3 is made up of 14 amino acids. Germline CDR1 reads DFQATT; CDR2 reads SNEGSKA (reference sequence).

This clonotype has ten or more counts. In DNA, the CDR3 is TGCGCCAGCAGCATAGGGACAGGGGCGAACACTGAAGCTTTCTTT. Protein product: CASSIGTGANTEAFF. The rearrangement uses TRBV5-1 and TRBJ1-1; 10 bases agree with TRBD1. V was clipped by 4 bases and J by 1 base; unmatched bases: 4. This CDR3 comprises 15 residues. Per the germline V gene, CDR1 is SGHRS and CDR2 is YFSETQ.

This clonotype showed up just once. CDR3 residues: CASSFYQGSEAFF. The CDR3 DNA sequence: TGTGCCAGCAGTTTCTACCAGGGGTCTGAAGCTTTCTTT. The chain joins TRBV28 to TRBJ1-1, with D possibly being TRBD1 (6 bases). The V end was cut by 3 bases, the J end by 6 bases, with 11 bases between. This CDR3 is 13 amino acids long. Germline CDR1 is MDHEN and CDR2 is SYDVKM.

This clonotype was counted only a few times. The chain recombines TRBV5-1 with TRBJ1-1; weak D call: TRBD1 (6 bases). The ends were cut back, 3 bases at V and 4 bases at J, with 19 bases in the middle. Germline CDR1 reads SGHRS; CDR2 reads YFSETQ. This CDR3 has 16 residues. CDR3 sequence (DNA): TGCGCCAGCAGCTGGGCACAGGGATCGATGGGCACTGAAGCTTTCTTT. This translates into CASSWAQGSMGTEAFF.

This clonotype occurred many times. The gene calls are TRBV6-1 and TRBJ1-3; possibly TRBD1 for D (6 bases). The CDR3 runs 15 residues. V lost 8 bases and J 4 bases, leaving 18 bases between the germline ends. CDR1 is MNHNS, CDR2 SASEGT, per germline. The CDR3 region is CASRRRGARGNTIYF. The CDR3 DNA reads as TGTGCCAGCCGGAGAAGGGGGGCAAGAGGAAACACCATATATTTT.

The rearrangement uses TRBV7-2 and TRBJ2-7, with 9 bases that match TRBD2. Germline values: CDR1 SGHTA, CDR2 FQGNSA. V trimming: 5 bases; J trimming: 3 bases; junction bases outside the gene matches: 8. The CDR3 is 15 residues long. The CDR3 spells CASSRSGLADYEQYF. DNA of the CDR3: TGTGCCAGCAGCCGATCGGGACTAGCTGACTACGAGCAGTACTTC. Full variable domain (remainder filled in from reference TRBV7-2 and TRBJ2-7): GAGVSQSPSNKVTEKGKDVELRCDPISGHTALYWYRQSLGQGLEFLIYFQGNSAPDKSGLPSDRFSAERTGGSVSTLTIQRTQQEDSAVYLCASSRSGLADYEQYFGPGTRLTVT.